The next 7 T cell receptor beta chains were all read from a single sample in a study of blood T cell repertoires in COVID-19 (dated by TCRdb to 2018 to 2020). Library creation used the immunoSEQ multiplex PCR assay. The clones in this table, taken by TCRdb from immuneACCESS, are in-frame only. Not every clone is retained; where verified, under half of the shortfall comes from an unresolved V gene, and the cause of the rest is unknown. This sample gives 300,000 to 450,000 clones in total; around 87% of them show up just once. The top ten clonotypes cover 1.5% to 2% of the sample. Source material: PBMCs or T cells enriched from blood (not recorded which). The receptors stem from a man between 35 and 55 years old in a cohort exposed to, infected with or recovered from COVID-19 (not recorded which).

The chain combines TRBV28 with TRBJ2-3; D is unresolved. Germline V CDR1 and CDR2: MDHEN, SYDVKM. Trimming shortened V by 6 bases and J by 6 bases, and 7 bases separated the two germline ends. This CDR3 contains 11 residues. The CDR3 is CASSPLDTQYF. As DNA, the CDR3 is TGTGCCAGCAGCCCCCTGGATACGCAGTATTTT.

This sequence joins TRBV5-1 and TRBJ1-1; 8 bases map to TRBD1. J lost 6 bases, V lost 3 bases, and 4 bases had no gene match. CDR3 length: 13 residues. CDR1 is SGHRS and CDR2 is YFSETQ in the germline V gene. CDR3 nucleotide sequence: TGCGCCAGCAGCTCGGACAGGGCCGCTGAAGCTTTCTTT. It specifies CASSSDRAAEAFF.

The chain has TRBV21-1 and TRBJ1-4; TRBD1 is the table's D call and was not checked against the DNA. TRBV21-1 constitutes a pseudogene. The CDR3 contains 16 residues. The CDR3: CASSKVRQGAHEKLFF. CDR3 nucleotides: TGTGCCAGCAGCAAAGTTCGGCAGGGGGCTCATGAAAAACTGTTTTTT.

This clone was found a few times. The chain carries TRBV27 and TRBJ1-5; D ambiguous. V was cut by 9 bases and J by 0 bases, with 9 bases left in between. The CDR3 runs to 13 residues. Germline values: CDR1 MNHEY, CDR2 SMNVEV (reference sequence). This chain's CDR3 is CASAEDSNQPQHF. In nucleotides, the CDR3 is TGTGCCAGTGCTGAGGATAGCAATCAGCCCCAGCATTTT.

The genes are TRBV6-6 and TRBJ2-7; 8 nucleotides agree with TRBD1. Trimming cost V 5 bases and J 2 bases; bases outside gene matches: 5. Germline V gives CDR1 MNHNY, CDR2 SVGAGI (reference sequence). CDR3 length equals 14 residues. The CDR3 reads CASSRQGSPYEQYF. Written as DNA, the CDR3 is TGTGCCAGCAGTCGACAGGGGTCCCCCTACGAGCAGTACTTC.

This clone was observed a single time. The gene calls are TRBV7-2 and TRBJ1-4; D ambiguous. The V end lost 1 base, the J end lost 1 base, and 4 bases lay between the germline ends. Germline loops: CDR1 SGHTA, CDR2 FQGNSA. The CDR3 has 14 amino acids. CDR3: CASSLGLTNEKLFF. The CDR3 DNA follows: TGTGCCAGCAGCTTAGGGCTAACTAATGAAAAACTGTTTTTT.

The CDR3 sequence is CASTHRTSGWDTDTQYF. The CDR3 coding sequence is TGTGCCAGCACCCACCGGACTAGCGGGTGGGACACAGATACGCAGTATTTT. This chain joins TRBV28 and TRBJ2-3; 11 bases are a match to TRBD2. This CDR3 is built from 17 residues. Germline V lookup: CDR1 MDHEN, CDR2 SYDVKM. Unmatched junction bases numbered 11, after V lost 7 bases and J lost 2 bases.